These 12 T cell receptor beta chains came from one sample sequenced in a study of shared clonotypes between healthy human individuals. Positive CCR7 selection of CD45RO-negative cells yielded the naive CD8 cells, and terminally differentiated effector memory CD45RA+ cells were excluded. Data came from immunoSEQ multiplex PCR; TCRdb stores just in-frame clones and leaves some out. This sample has about 2.1 million clones, with roughly 93% found just once. The sequenced sample consisted of naive CD8+ T cells from PBMCs. All receptors come from a man between 18 and 35 years old in good health. Some clones in this sample may be carry-over from other donors' samples.

This chain links TRBV11-2 with TRBJ1-4; no clear D. V lost 0 bases and J lost 8, with 13 bases in between. Looked up from germline, CDR1 is SGHAT and CDR2 is FQNNGV. This CDR3 is built from 15 residues. The CDR3 sequence is CASSLEFRPGEKLFF. The DNA of the CDR3 is TGTGCCAGCAGCTTAGAGTTTCGGCCTGGGGAAAAACTGTTTTTT.

The rearrangement links TRBV6-6 to TRBJ2-1, with no clear D. Germline values: CDR1 MNHNY, CDR2 SVGAGI (reference sequence). Trimming pared 5 bases from V and 6 bases from J, leaving 17 bases between. The CDR3 contains 15 residues. CDR3: CASSPLLSATNEQFF. The CDR3 nucleotides are TGTGCCAGCAGTCCCCTTCTCTCGGCCACCAATGAGCAGTTCTTC.

This clone was seen once. This chain uses TRBV6-5 with TRBJ1-3, with 9 positions matching TRBD1. There are 13 residues in the CDR3. The V gene end was trimmed by 4 bases and the J gene end by 6 bases; junction bases not matched to a gene: 1. The germline gives CDR1 MNHEY, CDR2 SVGAGI. The CDR3 region is CASSWTGVNTIYF. The CDR3 region has the DNA TGTGCCAGCAGTTGGACAGGGGTAAACACCATATATTTT.

V is TRBV27 and J is TRBJ2-7; 8 positions agree with TRBD2. Trimming removed 2 bases from V and 6 bases from J; junction bases left unmatched: 9. The germline CDR1 and CDR2 sequences are MNHEY and SMNVEV (reference sequence). The CDR3 consists of 15 residues. CDR3 bases: TGTGCCAGCAGTTTAGGGGCGGGAGGTTCGTCCGAGCAGTACTTC. This sequence encodes CASSLGAGGSSEQYF.

The J gene is TRBJ2-5, the V gene TRBV27; 8 bases agree with TRBD1. Germline CDR1 and CDR2: MNHEY and SMNVEV (reference sequence). Germline trimming cut 5 bases from V and 1 base from J; bases unmatched to any gene: 9. CDR3 length: 16 residues. CDR3 loop: CASSPTGTGRQETQYF. The CDR3 coding sequence is TGTGCCAGCAGTCCCACCGGGACAGGACGCCAAGAGACCCAGTACTTC.

The chain links TRBV10-3 to TRBJ1-1, with a possible D match to TRBD1 (5 bases). The CDR3 runs to 13 residues. Trimming left V 4 bases short and J 1 base short, with 7 bases between. The germline V gene encodes CDR1 ENHRY and CDR2 SYGVKD. CDR3 in amino acids: CAISVDRNTEAFF. CDR3 sequence (DNA): TGTGCCATCAGTGTAGACAGGAACACTGAAGCTTTCTTT.

CDR3 DNA sequence: TGTGCCAGCAGTCAGGGGGCGAGCGGATCCTACGAGCAGTACTTC. Its protein product is CASSQGASGSYEQYF. The V and J genes are TRBV28 and TRBJ2-7; 8 bases are shared with TRBD1. The V gene's germline CDR1 is MDHEN and CDR2 SYDVKM. This CDR3 has 15 amino acids. J was trimmed by 1 base and V by 5 bases; bases with no gene match: 7.

V gene TRBV7-9 combines with J gene TRBJ1-3; D unclear. Germline V lookup: CDR1 SEHNR, CDR2 FQNEAQ (reference sequence). The CDR3 runs 13 residues. Trimming stripped 5 bases from V and 6 bases from J, with 11 bases between. The CDR3 sequence is CASSTDLSNTIYF. CDR3 coding DNA: TGTGCCAGCAGCACCGACCTCTCAAACACCATATATTTT.

The chain couples TRBV27 to TRBJ2-2, with 9 bases fitting TRBD1. Trimming at V came to 5 bases and at J to 5 bases, leaving 12 bases not matched to a gene. Germline V CDR1 and CDR2: MNHEY, SMNVEV (reference sequence). The CDR3 extends over 17 amino acids. The CDR3 spells CASSRSSGTGRTGELFF. The CDR3 nucleotides are TGTGCCAGCAGTCGGTCGTCCGGGACAGGGAGGACCGGGGAGCTGTTTTTT.

The table lists this clone with a count of one. The rearrangement uses TRBV9 and TRBJ2-7; D is uncertain. The V gene lost 4 bases and the J gene lost 2 bases, with 25 bases spanning the gap. The CDR3 loop spans 18 amino acids. CDR1 is SGDLS, CDR2 YYNGEE, per germline. The CDR3 is CASSPGNLETTKPYEQYF. CDR3 in DNA: TGTGCCAGCAGCCCTGGGAACCTTGAAACGACCAAACCCTACGAGCAGTACTTC.

V is TRBV28 and J is TRBJ2-3; 8 bases are a match to TRBD1. From germline, CDR1 is MDHEN and CDR2 SYDVKM. The V gene end was trimmed by 4 bases and the J gene end by 2 bases; junction bases not matched to a gene: 2. The CDR3 covers 14 residues. As DNA, the CDR3 is TGTGCCAGCAGTTGGGGACAGGACACAGATACGCAGTATTTT. The encoded protein is CASSWGQDTDTQYF. Variable domain in full (rest from reference TRBV28 and TRBJ2-3): DVKVTQSSRYLVKRTGEKVFLECVQDMDHENMFWYRQDPGLGLRLIYFSYDVKMKEKGDIPEGYSVSREKKERFSLILESASTNQTSMYLCASSWGQDTDTQYFGPGTRLTVL.

Details on this clone: Other DNA sequences from this sample encode an identical CDR3 as well. The rearrangement joins TRBV19 to TRBJ2-7, with unresolved D. V dropped 2 bases and J dropped 3 bases, with 8 bases sitting between them. CDR3 length equals 13 residues. CDR1 is LNHDA, CDR2 SQIVND, per germline (reference sequence). CDR3 nucleotide sequence: TGTGCCAGTAGTATAAGTTACAGCTACGAGCAGTACTTC. Amino acids: CASSISYSYEQYF.